This section outlines one T cell receptor beta chain sequence together with its context. The target antigen is unknown. PCR was performed using 60 Vbeta and 13 Jbeta primers. Libraries were prepared by immunoSEQ multiplex PCR; TCRdb keeps only in-frame clonotypes and omits some of them. This table holds around 140,000 clones, over 60% found once. Though probably carrying unrecorded immune exposures, donors were nominally healthy at sampling. The CDR3 has 14 residues. Looked up from germline, CDR1 is SGHRS and CDR2 is YFSETQ. V was pared by 1 base and J by 6 bases, with 10 bases between. This sample was included in a study of cytomegalovirus exposure and HLA in healthy donors. Study observations and caveats: An Asian-associated ancestry cluster reportedly showed fewer N-insertions than the approximately 600-donor mean in a later analysis. What a later analysis showed was that several of the most significant clusters appeared linked to common viral pathogens.

This sequence joins TRBV5-1 and TRBJ2-2, with D possibly matching TRBD1 (5 bases). The sample taken for sequencing was PBMCs. This TCR came from a woman aged 55-70 years in good health and CMV-seronegative. This CDR3 is CASSLSAGSGELFF. The DNA for the CDR3 is TGCGCCAGCAGCTTGTCCGCAGGGTCCGGGGAGCTGTTTTTT.